The entry below describes one TCR beta chain. The data are from a study of cytomegalovirus exposure and HLA in healthy donors. Study details: In terms of ancestry, the Caucasian-associated cluster contained around 79% of the roughly 400 genotyped donors.

A multiplex PCR was run with 60 Vbeta primers and 13 Jbeta primers. Sequenced by immunoSEQ multiplex PCR; TCRdb stores in-frame clones only, minus some. Of 100,000 to 150,000 clones listed, approximately 78% were seen once; the top ten hold 5.9%. The CDR3 has 13 residues. CDR1 is SGHVS and CDR2 is FQNEAQ in the germline V gene. The junction had 1 base not matched to a gene; V was cut back by 1 base and J by 5 bases. The chain combines TRBV7-8 with TRBJ1-2; 7 bases align to TRBD1. Sequencing was performed on PBMCs. The sequence was obtained from a woman aged 40 to 49 in good health and CMV-seropositive. The DNA for the CDR3 is TGTGCCAGCAGCTTAGAGACAGGGTATGGCTACACCTTC. This codes for CASSLETGYGYTF.